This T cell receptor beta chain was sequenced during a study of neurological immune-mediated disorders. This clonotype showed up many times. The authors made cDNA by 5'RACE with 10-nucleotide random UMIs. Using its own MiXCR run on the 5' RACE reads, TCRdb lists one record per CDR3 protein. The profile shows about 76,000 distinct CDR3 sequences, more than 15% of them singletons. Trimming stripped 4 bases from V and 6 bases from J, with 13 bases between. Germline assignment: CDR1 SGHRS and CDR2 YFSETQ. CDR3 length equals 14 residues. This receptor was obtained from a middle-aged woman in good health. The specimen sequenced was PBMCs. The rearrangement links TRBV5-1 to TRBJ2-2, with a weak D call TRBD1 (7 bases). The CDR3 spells CASSSTGDSGELFF. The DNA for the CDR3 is TGCGCCAGCAGCAGCACAGGGGACTCCGGGGAGCTGTTTTTT. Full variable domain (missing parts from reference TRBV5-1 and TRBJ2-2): KAGVTQTPRYLIKTRGQQVTLSCSPISGHRSVSWYQQTPGQGLQFLFEYFSETQRNKGNFPGRFSGRQFSNSRSEMNVSTLELGDSALYLCASSSTGDSGELFFGEGSRLTVL.